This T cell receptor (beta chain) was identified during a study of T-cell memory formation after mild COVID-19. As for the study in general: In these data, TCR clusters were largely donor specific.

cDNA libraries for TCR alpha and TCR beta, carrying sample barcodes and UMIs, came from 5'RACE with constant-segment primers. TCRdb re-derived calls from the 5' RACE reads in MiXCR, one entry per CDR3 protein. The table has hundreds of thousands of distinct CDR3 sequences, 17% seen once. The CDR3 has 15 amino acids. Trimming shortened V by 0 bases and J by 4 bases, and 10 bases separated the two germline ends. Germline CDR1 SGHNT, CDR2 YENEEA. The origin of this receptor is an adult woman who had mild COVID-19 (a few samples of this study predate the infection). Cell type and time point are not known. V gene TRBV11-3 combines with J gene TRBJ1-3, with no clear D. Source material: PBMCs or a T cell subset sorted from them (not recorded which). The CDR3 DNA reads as TGTGCCAGCAGCTTAGAATTAGGGTCCGGAAACACCATATATTTT. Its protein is CASSLELGSGNTIYF.